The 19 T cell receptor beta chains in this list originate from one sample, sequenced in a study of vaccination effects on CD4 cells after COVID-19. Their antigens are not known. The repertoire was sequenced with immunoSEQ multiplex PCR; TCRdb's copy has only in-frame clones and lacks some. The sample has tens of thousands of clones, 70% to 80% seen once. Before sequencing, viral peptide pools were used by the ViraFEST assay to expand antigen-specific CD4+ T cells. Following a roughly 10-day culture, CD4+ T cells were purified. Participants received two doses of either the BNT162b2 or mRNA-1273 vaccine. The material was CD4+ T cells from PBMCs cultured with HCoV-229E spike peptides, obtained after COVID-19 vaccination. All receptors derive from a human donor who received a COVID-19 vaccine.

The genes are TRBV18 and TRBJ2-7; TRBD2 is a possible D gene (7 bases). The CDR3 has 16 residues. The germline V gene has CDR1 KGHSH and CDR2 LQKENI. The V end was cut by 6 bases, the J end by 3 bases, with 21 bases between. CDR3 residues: CASSPRGGDKYYEQYF. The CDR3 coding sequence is TGTGCCAGCTCCCCTAGGGGGGGGGACAAGTACTACGAGCAGTACTTC.

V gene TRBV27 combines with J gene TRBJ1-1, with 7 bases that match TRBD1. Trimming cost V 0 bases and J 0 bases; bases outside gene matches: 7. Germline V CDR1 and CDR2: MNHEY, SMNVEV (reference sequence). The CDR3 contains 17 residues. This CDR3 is CASSLSGGWGMNTEAFF. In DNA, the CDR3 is TGTGCCAGCAGTTTATCAGGGGGCTGGGGTATGAACACTGAAGCTTTCTTT.

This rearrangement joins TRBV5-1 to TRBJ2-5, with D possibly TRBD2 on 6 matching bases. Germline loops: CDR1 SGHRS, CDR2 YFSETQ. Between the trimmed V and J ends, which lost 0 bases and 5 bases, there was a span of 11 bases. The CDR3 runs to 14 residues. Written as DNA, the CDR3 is TGCGCCAGCAGCTTGGGGCCCGGGGGTGAGACCCAGTACTTC. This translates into CASSLGPGGETQYF.

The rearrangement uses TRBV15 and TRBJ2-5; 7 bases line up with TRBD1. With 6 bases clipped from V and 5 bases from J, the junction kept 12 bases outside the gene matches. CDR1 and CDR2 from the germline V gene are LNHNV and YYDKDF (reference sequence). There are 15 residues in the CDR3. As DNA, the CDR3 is TGTGCCACCAGAAGTGGACAGGACGCCCAGGAGACCCAGTACTTC. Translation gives CATRSGQDAQETQYF.

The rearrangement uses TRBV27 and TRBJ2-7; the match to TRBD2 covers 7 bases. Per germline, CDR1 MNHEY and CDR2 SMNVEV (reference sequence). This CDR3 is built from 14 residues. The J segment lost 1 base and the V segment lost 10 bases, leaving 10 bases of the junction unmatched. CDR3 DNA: TGTGCCACCAAAGTGGCGGGAGCATCCTACGAGCAGTACTTC. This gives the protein CATKVAGASYEQYF.

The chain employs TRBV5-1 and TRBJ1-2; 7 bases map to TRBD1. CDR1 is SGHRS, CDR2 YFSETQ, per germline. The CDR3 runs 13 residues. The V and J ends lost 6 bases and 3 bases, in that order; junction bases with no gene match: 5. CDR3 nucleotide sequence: TGCGCCAGCACTCTAGGGGGCGACTATGGCTACACCTTC. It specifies CASTLGGDYGYTF. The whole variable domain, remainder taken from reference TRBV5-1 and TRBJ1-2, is KAGVTQTPRYLIKTRGQQVTLSCSPISGHRSVSWYQQTPGQGLQFLFEYFSETQRNKGNFPGRFSGRQFSNSRSEMNVSTLELGDSALYLCASTLGGDYGYTFGSGTRLTVV.

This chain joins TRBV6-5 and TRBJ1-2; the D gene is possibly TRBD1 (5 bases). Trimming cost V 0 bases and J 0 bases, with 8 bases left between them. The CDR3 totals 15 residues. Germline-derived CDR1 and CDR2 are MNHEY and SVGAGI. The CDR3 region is CASSYSRQSNYGYTF. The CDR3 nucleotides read TGTGCCAGCAGTTACTCGCGACAGTCTAACTATGGCTACACCTTC.

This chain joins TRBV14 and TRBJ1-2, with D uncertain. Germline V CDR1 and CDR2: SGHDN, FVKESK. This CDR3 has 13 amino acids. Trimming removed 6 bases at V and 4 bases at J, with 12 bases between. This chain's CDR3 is CASSPDVLYGYTF. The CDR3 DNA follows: TGTGCCAGCAGTCCGGACGTTCTCTATGGCTACACCTTC.

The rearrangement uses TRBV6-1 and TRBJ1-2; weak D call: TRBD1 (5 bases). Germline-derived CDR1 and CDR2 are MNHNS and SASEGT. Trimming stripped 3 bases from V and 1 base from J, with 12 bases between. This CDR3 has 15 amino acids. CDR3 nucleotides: TGTGCCAGCAGTGATTTTGGGGGGATTAACTATGGCTACACCTTC. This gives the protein CASSDFGGINYGYTF.

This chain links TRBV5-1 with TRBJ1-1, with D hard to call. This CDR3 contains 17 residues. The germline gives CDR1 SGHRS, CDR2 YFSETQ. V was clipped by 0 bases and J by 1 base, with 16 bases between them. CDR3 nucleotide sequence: TGCGCCAGCAGCTTGGGGGGAAGGGCCCGGGAGAACACTGAAGCTTTCTTT. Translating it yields CASSLGGRARENTEAFF.

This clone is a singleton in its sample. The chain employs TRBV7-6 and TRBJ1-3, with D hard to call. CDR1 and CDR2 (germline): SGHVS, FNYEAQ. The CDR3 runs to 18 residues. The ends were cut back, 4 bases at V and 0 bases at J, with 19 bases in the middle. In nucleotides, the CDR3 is TGTGCCAGCAGCTACATCCCCTTTACAAGAAGCTCTGGAAACACCATATATTTT. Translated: CASSYIPFTRSSGNTIYF.

Written as DNA, the CDR3 is TGTGCCAGCAGCAAATTGGAGGGAGTTAGGTATGAGCAGTTCTTC. Protein: CASSKLEGVRYEQFF. This chain connects TRBV21-1 to TRBJ2-1; TRBD2 is the table's D call and was not checked against the DNA. TRBV21-1 is assigned pseudogene status. This CDR3 region has 15 residues.

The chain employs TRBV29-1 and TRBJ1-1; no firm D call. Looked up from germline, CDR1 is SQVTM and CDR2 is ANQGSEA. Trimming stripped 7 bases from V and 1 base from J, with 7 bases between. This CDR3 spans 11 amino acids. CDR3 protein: CSAQWNTEAFF. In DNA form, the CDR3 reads TGCAGCGCCCAGTGGAACACTGAAGCTTTCTTT.

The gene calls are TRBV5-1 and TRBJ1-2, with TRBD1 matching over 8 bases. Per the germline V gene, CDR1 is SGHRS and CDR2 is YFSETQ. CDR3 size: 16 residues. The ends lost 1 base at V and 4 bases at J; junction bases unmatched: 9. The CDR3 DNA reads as TGCGCCAGCAGCTTGAGGTTGGGACAGGACCCCTATGGCTACACCTTC. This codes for CASSLRLGQDPYGYTF.

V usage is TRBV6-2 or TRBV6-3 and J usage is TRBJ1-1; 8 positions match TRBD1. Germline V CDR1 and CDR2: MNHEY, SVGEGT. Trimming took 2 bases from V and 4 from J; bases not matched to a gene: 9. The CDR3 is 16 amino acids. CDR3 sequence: CASSYPPQGAGTEAFF. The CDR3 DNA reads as TGTGCCAGCAGTTACCCCCCCCAGGGGGCAGGCACTGAAGCTTTCTTT.

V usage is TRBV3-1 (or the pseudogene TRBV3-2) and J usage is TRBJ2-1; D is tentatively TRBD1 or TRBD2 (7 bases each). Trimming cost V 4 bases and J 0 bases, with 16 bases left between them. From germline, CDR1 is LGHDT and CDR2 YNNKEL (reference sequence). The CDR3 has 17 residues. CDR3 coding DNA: TGTGCCAGCAGCCCCAGGGGGGGGTTAAGCTCCTACAATGAGCAGTTCTTC. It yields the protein CASSPRGGLSSYNEQFF.

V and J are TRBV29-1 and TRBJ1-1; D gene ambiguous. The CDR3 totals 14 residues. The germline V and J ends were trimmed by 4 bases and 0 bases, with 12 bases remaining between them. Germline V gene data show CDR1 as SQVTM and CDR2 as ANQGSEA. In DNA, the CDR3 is TGCAGCGTTGGGGGAGCAGGCTTGAACACTGAAGCTTTCTTT. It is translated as CSVGGAGLNTEAFF.

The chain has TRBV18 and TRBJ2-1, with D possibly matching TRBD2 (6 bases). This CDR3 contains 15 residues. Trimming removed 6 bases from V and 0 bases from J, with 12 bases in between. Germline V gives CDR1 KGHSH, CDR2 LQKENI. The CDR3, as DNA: TGTGCCAGCTCCGTTCCGGGAGACTCCTACAATGAGCAGTTCTTC. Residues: CASSVPGDSYNEQFF.

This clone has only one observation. The CDR3 is CASSLAGRGQEPQHF. In DNA form, the CDR3 reads TGTGCCAGCAGCTTAGCGGGCAGGGGCCAGGAGCCCCAGCATTTT. The rearrangement uses TRBV7-9 and TRBJ1-5, with a weak D call TRBD1 (6 bases). V lost 0 bases, J lost 8 bases, and 14 bases lay in between. The V gene's germline CDR1 is SEHNR and CDR2 FQNEAQ (reference sequence). This CDR3 is built from 15 residues.